Shown below are 15 T cell receptor beta chains from a single sample sequenced in a study of post-analysis software for immune sequencing data. Their specific antigens are unknown. The library was made from cDNA and included unique molecular identifiers. TCRdb redid the calling of the PCR reads with MiXCR, one entry per CDR3 protein. The sample has 700,000 to 900,000 distinct CDR3 sequences; under 60% are singletons. Study conclusions and caveats: Patients carried five TRBV segments more frequently than controls did, and TRBV5-6, TRBV5-1 and TRBV20-1 were among them.

Material for sequencing was blood. The receptors originated from a girl aged 10-17 years with multiple sclerosis.

The rearrangement links TRBV7-8 to TRBJ2-3, with a tentative D call TRBD1 (5 bases). The CDR3 runs 14 residues. The ends were cut back, 1 base at V and 2 bases at J, with 7 bases in the middle. The germline V gene encodes CDR1 SGHVS and CDR2 FQNEAQ. In DNA, the CDR3 is TGTGCCAGCAGCTTAGAGGGGCACACAGATACGCAGTATTTT. Its translation: CASSLEGHTDTQYF.

V gene TRBV12-3 or TRBV12-4 combines with J gene TRBJ2-5; no clear D. The CDR3 has 13 residues. V lost 3 bases and J lost 1, with 6 bases in between. The CDR3 sequence: CASSFLLQETQYF. The CDR3 DNA is TGTGCCAGCAGTTTCTTGCTCCAAGAGACCCAGTACTTC.

The chain has TRBV4-3 and TRBJ1-1, with D possibly matching TRBD1 (5 bases). V dropped 1 base and J dropped 2 bases, with 11 bases sitting between them. Germline CDR1 reads LGHNA; CDR2 reads YSLEER. This CDR3 spans 15 amino acids. CDR3 loop: CASSQGFGTNTEAFF. CDR3 DNA sequence: TGCGCCAGCAGCCAAGGTTTTGGGACCAACACTGAAGCTTTCTTT.

The gene calls are TRBV5-1 and TRBJ2-1, with a possible D match to TRBD2 (6 bases). The CDR3 is 14 amino acids. V lost 3 bases to trimming and J lost 5 bases, with 12 bases between them. From germline, CDR1 is SGHRS and CDR2 YFSETQ. CDR3 residues: CASSWPGEDNEQFF. The CDR3 nucleotides are TGCGCCAGCAGCTGGCCGGGAGAAGACAATGAGCAGTTCTTC.

The rearrangement links TRBV6-5 to TRBJ2-6, with D unresolved. This CDR3 region has 14 residues. Germline V gene sequence: CDR1 MNHEY, CDR2 SVGAGI. The germline V and J ends were trimmed by 7 bases and 1 base, with 8 bases remaining between them. CDR3 in amino acids: CASMLLSGANVLTF. DNA of the CDR3: TGTGCCAGCATGCTTCTGTCTGGGGCCAACGTCCTGACTTTC.

The rearrangement joins TRBV7-7 to TRBJ2-1; D unclear. There are 15 residues in the CDR3. Germline V CDR1 and CDR2: SSHAT, FNYEAQ (reference sequence). The CDR3 sequence: CAGSLGLQANNEQFF. The CDR3 DNA reads as TGTGCTGGCAGCTTAGGGCTTCAAGCGAACAATGAGCAGTTCTTC.

The genes are TRBV6-2 or TRBV6-3 and TRBJ2-7; the D is unclear. V lost 0 bases, J lost 2 bases, and 11 bases lay in between. The CDR3 covers 15 residues. Looked up from germline, CDR1 is MNHEY and CDR2 is SVGEGT. Here the CDR3 reads CASSYSVGPPYEQYF. For the CDR3, the DNA is TGTGCCAGCAGTTACTCGGTAGGACCACCCTACGAGCAGTACTTC.

The chain combines TRBV2 with TRBJ2-2; D may be TRBD1 (5 bases). The CDR3 length is 14 residues. CDR1 and CDR2 (germline): SNHLY, FYNNEI. The V end was cut by 6 bases, the J end by 7 bases, with 15 bases between. In nucleotides, the CDR3 is TGTGCCAGCAGGGAAAGGACATCTCACGGGGAGCTGTTTTTT. This gives the protein CASRERTSHGELFF.

Worth noting for this clonotype: Mismatch with germline at one junction end may stem from a read error. The chain has TRBV5-6 and TRBJ2-1; D is tentatively TRBD1 or TRBD2 (5 bases each). Germline V gene lookup returns CDR1 SGHDT and CDR2 YYEEEE. This CDR3 has 17 residues. The CDR3 is CAGSLRGNLPSYNEQFF. In DNA form, the CDR3 reads TGTGCCGGCAGCTTGAGGGGAAACTTGCCTTCCTACAATGAGCAGTTCTTC.

On this clonotype itself: Compared with germline, one end of the junction differs, possibly owing to a read error. The chain links TRBV20-1 to TRBJ1-2; D is undetermined. CDR3 length: 10 amino acids. CDR1 is DFQATT, CDR2 SNEGSKA, per germline (reference sequence). The chain's CDR3 is CGAGVSGYTF. The CDR3 DNA follows: TGCGGTGCCGGGGTTTCGGGCTACACCTTC.

The chain employs TRBV7-8 and TRBJ2-1, with TRBD2 identical over 8 bases. This CDR3 is 13 amino acids long. With 3 bases clipped from V and 10 bases from J, the junction kept 5 bases outside the gene matches. The germline V gene has CDR1 SGHVS and CDR2 FQNEAQ. The CDR3 region is CASSFRTSPEQFF. The CDR3 DNA reads TGTGCCAGCAGCTTCCGGACTAGCCCAGAGCAGTTCTTC.

This clonotype was counted only a few times. The V gene is TRBV15, the J gene TRBJ2-1; TRBD1 or TRBD2 may be the D gene (5 bases each). The CDR3 has 14 residues. Germline V gives CDR1 LNHNV, CDR2 YYDKDF (reference sequence). Trimming cost V 5 bases and J 8 bases, with 16 bases left between them. The CDR3 here is CATSPESRGDEQFF. CDR3 sequence (DNA): TGTGCCACCAGCCCCGAGAGTAGAGGGGATGAGCAGTTCTTC.

The table lists this clonotype with many counts. V is TRBV12-3 or TRBV12-4 and J is TRBJ2-3; 11 nucleotides match TRBD2. With V trimmed by 7 bases and J by 5 bases, 5 bases remained unmatched. The CDR3 sequence is 14 residues long. The CDR3, as DNA: TGTGCCAGCAAACTAGCGGGAGTGGTAGATACGCAGTATTTT. Translated: CASKLAGVVDTQYF.

The chain joins TRBV29-1 to TRBJ2-2; 8 nucleotides match TRBD1. The junction had 8 bases not matched to a gene; V was cut back by 7 bases and J by 4 bases. The length of the CDR3 is 14 residues. Germline V gene lookup returns CDR1 SQVTM and CDR2 ANQGSEA. CDR3 DNA sequence: TGCAGCGGAGTGACAGGGGATAGCACCGGGGAGCTGTTTTTT. This encodes CSGVTGDSTGELFF.

This clonotype was observed a handful of times. CDR3 amino acids: CATSRDLAGQETQYF. The CDR3 DNA sequence: TGTGCCACCAGCAGAGATTTAGCAGGACAAGAGACCCAGTACTTC. The V call is TRBV15, the J call TRBJ2-5, with D unclear. In germline, CDR1 is LNHNV, CDR2 YYDKDF (reference sequence). The CDR3 is 15 residues long. Trimming left V 0 bases short and J 2 bases short, with 10 bases between.